The 25 T cell receptor beta chains in this list originate from one sample, sequenced in a study of T cell repertoires in cytomegalovirus infection (dated by TCRdb to between 2018 and 2021). TCRdb records Illumina HiSeq 1500 as the sequencer. The public reads were run again by TCRdb, first through fastp at Q25 and then through MiXCR, and only productive beta chains were kept. Rows matching on CDR3 protein sequence are summarized as one entry with the most common DNA and genes. The sample includes about 460,000 distinct CDR3 sequences, with around 10% observed a single time. The ten biggest clones cover about 10% of the sample. The sample taken for sequencing was PBMCs. The receptors come from a human donor in good health (CMV status not recorded). Some clones in this sample may be carry-over from other donors' samples.

This clonotype was detected ten times or more. V usage is TRBV6-6 and J usage is TRBJ1-1, with 7 bases aligning to TRBD1. The ends lost 7 bases at V and 9 bases at J; junction bases unmatched: 11. The CDR3 is 13 amino acids. CDR1 and CDR2 from the germline V gene are MNHNY and SVGAGI (reference sequence). CDR3 protein: CASTYIGQEKAFF. The CDR3 DNA reads TGTGCCAGCACCTATATCGGACAGGAAAAAGCTTTCTTT.

The rearrangement joins TRBV7-9 to TRBJ2-3; the D gene could be TRBD1 or TRBD2 (6 bases each). Trimming took off 5 bases at V and 4 bases at J, with 13 bases between the two ends. The CDR3 runs to 14 residues. Germline V CDR1 and CDR2: SEHNR, FQNEAQ (reference sequence). The CDR3 loop is CASSPPRGPDTQYF. As DNA, the CDR3 is TGTGCCAGCAGCCCCCCTCGGGGGCCAGATACGCAGTATTTT. Filled out from reference TRBV7-9 and TRBJ2-3, the complete variable domain reads DTGVSQNPRHKITKRGQNVTFRCDPISEHNRLYWYRQTLGQGPEFLTYFQNEAQLEKSRLLSDRFSAERPKGSFSTLEIQRTEQGDSAMYLCASSPPRGPDTQYFGPGTRLTVL.

This clonotype was observed many times. Written as DNA, the CDR3 is TGCGCCAGCAGCTTCTCTGGGGCTACGGATGGAAACACCATATATTTT. Protein: CASSFSGATDGNTIYF. V usage is TRBV5-1 and J usage is TRBJ1-3; D may be TRBD1 (5 bases). Trimming shortened V by 2 bases and J by 3 bases, and 15 bases separated the two germline ends. This CDR3 region has 16 residues. CDR1 and CDR2 (germline): SGHRS, YFSETQ.

Only a few counts were recorded for this clonotype. The chain joins TRBV13 to TRBJ1-2; TRBD1 aligns across 9 bases. Trimming at V came to 6 bases and at J to 6 bases, leaving 8 bases not matched to a gene. Germline CDR1 and CDR2: PRHDT and FYEKMQ (reference sequence). CDR3 size: 14 residues. The CDR3 protein is CASRTTGGANGYTF. CDR3 nucleotide sequence: TGTGCCAGCAGGACGACAGGGGGGGCCAATGGCTACACCTTC.

This clonotype was recorded many times. This chain links TRBV6-5 with TRBJ2-7; the match to TRBD1 covers 8 bases. This CDR3 is 15 amino acids long. Germline values: CDR1 MNHEY, CDR2 SVGAGI. J lost 2 bases, V lost 2 bases, and 5 bases had no gene match. The CDR3 loop is CASSYRDRPTYEQYF. For the CDR3, the DNA is TGTGCCAGCAGTTACCGGGACAGGCCTACCTACGAGCAGTACTTC.

This clonotype was found many times. The V and J genes are TRBV7-9 and TRBJ2-2; 7 nucleotides align to TRBD1. The CDR3 is 17 residues long. Germline-derived CDR1 and CDR2 are SEHNR and FQNEAQ (reference sequence). Germline trimming cut 1 base from V and 3 bases from J; bases unmatched to any gene: 8. The CDR3 here is CASSLDLSGTDTGELFF. The DNA of the CDR3 is TGTGCCAGCAGCTTAGATTTGTCTGGGACAGACACCGGGGAGCTGTTTTTT.

This clonotype was counted ten times or more. The chain couples TRBV20-1 to TRBJ2-7; 9 bases line up with TRBD2. V was clipped by 0 bases and J by 1 base; unmatched bases: 4. The CDR3 contains 15 residues. Germline CDR1 is DFQATT and CDR2 is SNEGSKA (reference sequence). This CDR3 reads CSARDRLAGSYEQYF. For the CDR3, the DNA is TGCAGTGCTAGAGATCGGCTAGCGGGATCCTACGAGCAGTACTTC.

This clonotype turned up a few times. The rearrangement joins TRBV7-3 to TRBJ2-1; TRBD2 agrees at 11 bases. The CDR3 runs 16 residues. V dropped 1 base and J dropped 6; count of bases not matched to a gene: 5. Germline V gives CDR1 SGHTA, CDR2 FQGTGA. CDR3 in DNA: TGTGCCAGCAGCTTAAATAGCGGGGGGGCCGGCAATGAGCAGTTCTTC. This gives the protein CASSLNSGGAGNEQFF. The entire variable domain, with the rest obtained from reference TRBV7-3 and TRBJ2-1, is as follows: GAGVSQTPSNKVTEKGKYVELRCDPISGHTALYWYRQSLGQGPEFLIYFQGTGAADDSGLPNDRFFAVRPEGSVSTLKIQRTERGDSAVYLCASSLNSGGAGNEQFFGPGTRLTVL.

As concerns this clonotype: Just one base apart from a much larger clone, this may be a read error. The rearrangement links TRBV29-1 to TRBJ2-3; no clear D. The CDR3 extends over 13 amino acids. In germline, CDR1 is SQVTM, CDR2 ANQGSEA. The CDR3 region is CSVEAAYTDTQDF. DNA for the CDR3: TGCAGCGTTGAAGCAGCCTACACAGATACGCAGGATTTT.

This clonotype was observed many times. The chain uses TRBV11-1 and TRBJ2-3, with D maybe TRBD1 (5 bases). This CDR3 comprises 13 residues. Germline CDR1 SGHAT, CDR2 FQDESV (reference sequence). V was trimmed by 1 base and J by 7 bases, leaving 9 bases between them. CDR3 coding DNA: TGTGCCAGCAGCTTAGTAGGGGCCAATACGCAGTATTTT. It codes for CASSLVGANTQYF.

The chain carries TRBV9 and TRBJ2-5, with 11 bases that match TRBD2. Losses at the gene ends were 4 bases for V and 2 bases for J; bases not matched to a gene: 7. This CDR3 has 16 amino acids. Germline CDR1 and CDR2: SGDLS and YYNGEE. CDR3 residues: CASSLGTSGPQETQYF. The CDR3 nucleotides read TGTGCCAGCAGCCTGGGGACTAGCGGACCGCAAGAGACCCAGTACTTC.

The count of this clonotype is one. This chain connects TRBV7-2 to TRBJ2-3, with unresolved D. This CDR3 spans 13 amino acids. Germline lookup yields CDR1 SGHTA and CDR2 FQGNSA. Trimming removed 3 bases at V and 2 bases at J, with 6 bases between. CDR3 loop: CASSLQFTDTQYF. CDR3 nucleotide sequence: TGTGCCAGCAGCTTGCAATTCACAGATACGCAGTATTTT.

This clonotype occurred many times. The rearrangement links TRBV2 to TRBJ2-5, with 7 bases identical to TRBD2. The CDR3 covers 15 residues. Trimming cost V 4 bases and J 1 base; bases outside gene matches: 6. From germline, CDR1 is SNHLY and CDR2 FYNNEI. This CDR3 reads CASSVGGVGQETQYF. CDR3 sequence (DNA): TGTGCCAGCAGTGTGGGAGGGGTCGGCCAAGAGACCCAGTACTTC. The entire variable domain, with the rest obtained from reference TRBV2 and TRBJ2-5, is as follows: EPEVTQTPSHQVTQMGQEVILRCVPISNHLYFYWYRQILGQKVEFLVSFYNNEISEKSEIFDDQFSVERPDGSNFTLKIRSTKLEDSAMYFCASSVGGVGQETQYFGPGTRLLVL.

This clonotype was detected only a few times. The chain carries TRBV3-1 and TRBJ2-1; 16 nucleotides line up with TRBD2. The CDR3 runs 18 residues. The ends lost 4 bases at V and 7 bases at J; junction bases unmatched: 10. Looked up from germline, CDR1 is LGHDT and CDR2 is YNNKEL (reference sequence). This CDR3 reads CASSPRGTSGRALNEQFF. CDR3 DNA: TGTGCCAGCAGCCCCCGCGGGACTAGCGGGAGGGCCCTAAATGAGCAGTTCTTC.

Only a few counts were recorded for this clonotype. This chain links TRBV20-1 with TRBJ2-7, with 7 positions matching TRBD2. The CDR3 loop spans 16 amino acids. The junction had 11 bases not matched to a gene; V was cut back by 3 bases and J by 0 bases. Germline V gene sequence: CDR1 DFQATT, CDR2 SNEGSKA (reference sequence). CDR3 protein: CSARGVGEGTSYEQYF. CDR3 sequence (DNA): TGCAGTGCTAGGGGGGTGGGGGAGGGTACCTCCTACGAGCAGTACTTC.

Only one count was recorded for this clonotype. The V and J genes are TRBV20-1 and TRBJ2-1; D assignment may be TRBD1 or TRBD2 (5 bases each). This CDR3 is 14 amino acids long. V dropped 6 bases and J dropped 4 bases, with 16 bases sitting between them. Germline loops: CDR1 DFQATT, CDR2 SNEGSKA (reference sequence). As DNA, the CDR3 is TGCAGTGCCGGAGGACGAGGGGTGTACAATGAGCAGTTCTTC. Translating gives CSAGGRGVYNEQFF.

This clonotype was detected ten times or more. This chain connects TRBV7-9 to TRBJ1-2; no definite D call. V was trimmed by 2 bases and J by 2 bases, leaving 9 bases between them. CDR1 SEHNR and CDR2 FQNEAQ come from the germline V gene (reference sequence). The CDR3 contains 14 residues. The CDR3 protein is CASSLNQQNYGYTF. CDR3 DNA: TGTGCCAGCAGCTTAAATCAACAAAACTATGGCTACACCTTC.

CDR3 region: CAWSAAGETQYF. CDR3 DNA: TGTGCCTGGAGTGCGGCGGGAGAGACCCAGTACTTC. The chain uses TRBV30 and TRBJ2-5; perhaps TRBD2 as D (5 bases). Germline loops: CDR1 GTSNPN, CDR2 SVGIG (reference sequence). This CDR3 has 12 residues. The V gene lost 1 base and the J gene lost 4 bases, with 7 bases spanning the gap.

The V and J genes are TRBV18 and TRBJ2-6, with D perhaps matching TRBD1 (6 bases). Germline-derived CDR1 and CDR2 are KGHSH and LQKENI. This CDR3 is built from 16 residues. Trimming stripped 3 bases from V and 1 base from J, with 10 bases between. The DNA for the CDR3 is TGTGCCAGCTCACCGTTTCAGGGGTCTGGGGCCAACGTCCTGACTTTC. Translated: CASSPFQGSGANVLTF.

This clonotype was observed many times. This chain joins TRBV27 and TRBJ2-7, with 8 nucleotides matching TRBD1. CDR1 MNHEY and CDR2 SMNVEV come from the germline V gene (reference sequence). The CDR3 covers 15 residues. With V trimmed by 3 bases and J by 1 base, 5 bases remained unmatched. CDR3 bases: TGTGCCAGCAGTTTTGGGACAGGTTTATCCTACGAGCAGTACTTC. This translates into CASSFGTGLSYEQYF.

This clonotype was counted a few times. This chain uses TRBV9 with TRBJ2-7; D assignment may be TRBD1 or TRBD2 (5 bases each). CDR1 SGDLS and CDR2 YYNGEE come from the germline V gene. Trimming removed 2 bases at V and 5 bases at J, with 11 bases between. This CDR3 comprises 13 residues. The CDR3 loop reads CASSVGDGNEQYF. DNA for the CDR3: TGTGCCAGCAGCGTCGGGGACGGGAACGAGCAGTACTTC.

This clonotype came up many times. The chain couples TRBV6-1 to TRBJ1-2; no clear D gene. The V end lost 5 bases, the J end lost 8 bases, and 24 bases lay between the germline ends. Germline assignment: CDR1 MNHNS and CDR2 SASEGT. The CDR3 consists of 16 residues. DNA of the CDR3: TGTGCCAGCAGTTTTCAGAGAAAAGTAGGCGTCGGGGGCTACACCTTC. Translated: CASSFQRKVGVGGYTF.

This clonotype was seen repeatedly, ten times or more. The gene calls are TRBV3-1 and TRBJ1-4, with 11 bases lining up with TRBD1. The CDR3 runs to 19 residues. J gave up 0 bases and V 4 bases, and 10 bases lay outside the gene matches. The germline V gene has CDR1 LGHDT and CDR2 YNNKEL (reference sequence). The CDR3 DNA reads TGTGCCAGCAGCCGACCCGGGACAGGGGGAACCTCAACTAATGAAAAACTGTTTTTT. The encoded protein is CASSRPGTGGTSTNEKLFF.

This clonotype was seen at least ten times. The V and J genes are TRBV7-6 and TRBJ2-3; a weak D match, TRBD2 (5 bases). Germline assignment: CDR1 SGHVS and CDR2 FNYEAQ. V was cut by 5 bases and J by 1 base, with 13 bases left in between. This CDR3 comprises 15 residues. Here the CDR3 reads CASSPSARGTDTQYF. The CDR3 nucleotides read TGTGCCAGCAGCCCCTCCGCGCGGGGCACAGATACGCAGTATTTT.

On this clonotype itself: A read error is possible here, since a much larger clone lies one base away. The gene calls are TRBV12-3 or TRBV12-4 and TRBJ2-3; D gene unclear. This CDR3 spans 14 amino acids. The chain's CDR3 is CASSPFVSTDAQYF. DNA for the CDR3: TGTGCCAGCAGTCCCTTTGTTAGCACAGATGCGCAGTATTTT.